This entry describes one T cell receptor (beta chain). This clonotype was detected a few times. Its antigen specificity is not known. Within one base of it there is no much larger clone, and no base qualities were kept. V ends up 8 bases short and J 5 bases short, with an unmatched junction base count of 10. The CDR3 covers 14 residues, taking in both the cysteine and the phenylalanine. Only the CDR3 DNA stays, 42 bases, in frame from base 1. According to the germline V gene, CDR1 reads MNHNS and CDR2 reads SASEGT. This sample is drawn from a study of T cells after yellow fever vaccination (dated 2019 in TCRdb). For the wider study: Libraries from fractions with low cell numbers were prepared with the SMART-Seq v4 Ultra Low Input RNA kit. Two healthy male donors, one aged 18 to 30 and one aged 30 to 40 years, were included in the cohort. Blood was collected at multiple timepoints before and after primary and secondary immunization, and bulk PBMC replicates and cell subsets were isolated. To follow T-cell clones before and after both primary and booster YFV17D yellow fever vaccination, bulk TCR alpha and beta repertoires underwent longitudinal sequencing. On the study overall, not on this receptor specifically: Computational filtering was needed because FACS-sorted repertoires could contain abundant contaminating clonotypes from the bulk population. A small fraction of clonotypes appeared in both the CD4 and CD8 compartments, likely as a result of convergent recombination. The secondary T-cell response was found to be weaker but faster than the primary response, with a peak reached on day 5 rather than on day 15. Only a couple of donors were included in the study, so the extent to which the findings can be generalized is limited. Most clones expanded after primary vaccination were re-detected after the booster (almost 98% of CD4 and roughly 85% of CD8), suggesting broad memory maintenance.

The sample's treatment or condition label is to be understood as: live attenuated yellow fever vaccine strain. At each blood-draw timepoint, two biological replicates of bulk PBMCs were obtained. PBMCs were isolated from peripheral blood using a standard Ficoll-Paque protocol. TriZol was used to extract RNA from bulk PBMCs, CD4 and CD8 fractions, and dextramer-positive and dextramer-negative fractions. TCR cDNA was made using 5'RACE template switching, a step that added a universal primer site and unique molecular identifiers. Priming of cDNA synthesis was performed from both the TCR alpha and TCR beta constant segments. Library amplification involved two PCR steps, and the second step added sample barcodes and sequencing adapters. Sequencing of the libraries was done on either Illumina HiSeq 2500 (2x100 bp) or NovaSeq (2x150 bp). The published analysis was carried out like this. Demultiplexing of reads and collapsing into UMI consensus sequences were performed with MIGEC, and V(D)J alignment was carried out with MiXCR. Using edgeR on replicate PBMC samples, clonotypes were called vaccine-responding if FDR was below 0.01 and the log2 fold change was above 5 up to day 15. Each bulk clonotype received a CD4 or CD8 identity based on whether the sequenced CD4 or CD8 repertoire contained that clonotype at higher abundance. TCRdb ran its own pipeline on the public reads, namely fastp trimming at Q25 and MiXCR clone calling, and kept in-frame beta chains. Records with the same CDR3 protein are collapsed into one entry carrying the most frequent genes and DNA. Clone size and V and J calls follow TCRdb, not the original study. This sample has 320,000 or so distinct CDR3 sequences in its table, and approximately 8% of those were observed once. Jointly, the top ten make up approximately 16% of the sample.

The chain is made from TRBV6-1 and TRBJ2-7, with TRBD1 matching 9 junction bases. The input for sequencing was PBMCs, taken about 41 days after the first yellow fever vaccination. This receptor was taken from a man aged 18 to 35 who received the YFV17D yellow fever vaccine. The nucleotide sequence reads as follows: TGTGCCAGCGGGATAGACAGGGGGTTCCACGAGCAGTACTTC. The resulting protein is CASGIDRGFHEQYF.